The 7 T cell receptor beta chains below come from one sample, sequenced in a study of T cell repertoires in cytomegalovirus infection (dated by TCRdb to the late 2010s). TCRdb lists the instrument as Illumina HiSeq 1500. TCRdb reprocessing: public reads trimmed at Q25 with fastp, clones called with MiXCR, in-frame beta chains kept. Rows matching on CDR3 protein sequence are summarized as one entry with the most common DNA and genes. The sample contains a few hundred thousand distinct CDR3 sequences, approximately 25% of them found a single time. The top ten constitute roughly 14% of the sample. Sample treatment or condition, as interpreted from the label and publication: in vitro stimulation with specific CMV peptide epitopes to enrich CMV-specific T cells. Their antigens are not known. The source material was cultured PBMCs, sampled from culture after CMV antigen stimulation. The receptor source for this set is a human donor in good health (CMV status not recorded). Some clones in this sample may be carry-over from other donors' samples.

This rearrangement joins TRBV11-3 to TRBJ2-1; TRBD2 agrees at 10 bases. V shed 3 bases and J 4 bases; nucleotides not matched to a gene: 6. The CDR3 spans 16 residues. From germline, CDR1 is SGHNT and CDR2 YENEEA. This CDR3 is CASSLEGTSVYNEQFF. CDR3 in DNA: TGTGCCAGCAGCTTGGAAGGGACTAGCGTATACAATGAGCAGTTCTTC.

This chain uses TRBV6-2 or TRBV6-3 with TRBJ2-1; D is unresolved. This CDR3 has 14 amino acids. Germline assignment: CDR1 MNHEY and CDR2 SVGEGT. With 2 bases removed from V and 4 bases from J, the gap between germline ends came to 9 bases. The CDR3 nucleotides are TGTGCCAGCAGTTACAAGTTAGTATACAATGAGCAGTTCTTC. This codes for CASSYKLVYNEQFF.

This clonotype was recorded many times. CDR3 residues: CASLLAGEYHEQFF. In DNA form, the CDR3 reads TGTGCCAGCCTACTAGCGGGAGAATATCATGAGCAGTTCTTC. The chain joins TRBV7-2 to TRBJ2-1; 11 bases align to TRBD2. Germline V gives CDR1 SGHTA, CDR2 FQGNSA. CDR3 size: 14 residues. Losses at the gene ends were 8 bases for V and 8 bases for J; bases not matched to a gene: 8.

The chain links TRBV6-2 or TRBV6-3 to TRBJ2-1; a weak D match, TRBD1 (6 bases). V was cut by 5 bases and J by 15 bases, with 14 bases left in between. This CDR3 is built from 11 residues. Germline V gene sequence: CDR1 MNHEY, CDR2 SVGEGT. CDR3 sequence reads: CASSQGRSLFF. The DNA of the CDR3 is TGTGCCAGCAGTCAGGGGCGAAGTCTGTTCTTC.

This clonotype has just a few counts. This rearrangement joins TRBV5-6 to TRBJ1-4; TRBD1 matches at 9 bases. The CDR3 loop spans 16 amino acids. Germline lookup yields CDR1 SGHDT and CDR2 YYEEEE. With 2 bases clipped from V and 2 bases from J, the junction kept 4 bases outside the gene matches. CDR3 residues: CASSFGTGSTNEKLFF. CDR3 nucleotides: TGTGCCAGCAGCTTCGGGACAGGGTCTACTAATGAAAAACTGTTTTTT.

This clonotype was seen only a few times. The V gene is TRBV11-1, the J gene TRBJ2-3; the match to TRBD2 covers 12 bases. Germline CDR1 SGHAT, CDR2 FQDESV (reference sequence). CDR3 size: 16 residues. The junction had 3 bases not matched to a gene; V was cut back by 5 bases and J by 0 bases. In DNA, the CDR3 is TGTGCCAGCAGCCGACTAGCGGGAGAAAGCACAGATACGCAGTATTTT. Translated, it gives CASSRLAGESTDTQYF.

The V call is TRBV29-1, the J call TRBJ1-2; tentatively, D is TRBD1 (6 bases). Deletions cut 4 bases from V and 4 bases from J, with 13 bases between. CDR1 SQVTM and CDR2 ANQGSEA come from the germline V gene. This CDR3 region has 13 residues. The DNA for the CDR3 is TGCAGCGTTGCCGGGACAAACGGCTATGGCTACACCTTC. It yields the protein CSVAGTNGYGYTF.